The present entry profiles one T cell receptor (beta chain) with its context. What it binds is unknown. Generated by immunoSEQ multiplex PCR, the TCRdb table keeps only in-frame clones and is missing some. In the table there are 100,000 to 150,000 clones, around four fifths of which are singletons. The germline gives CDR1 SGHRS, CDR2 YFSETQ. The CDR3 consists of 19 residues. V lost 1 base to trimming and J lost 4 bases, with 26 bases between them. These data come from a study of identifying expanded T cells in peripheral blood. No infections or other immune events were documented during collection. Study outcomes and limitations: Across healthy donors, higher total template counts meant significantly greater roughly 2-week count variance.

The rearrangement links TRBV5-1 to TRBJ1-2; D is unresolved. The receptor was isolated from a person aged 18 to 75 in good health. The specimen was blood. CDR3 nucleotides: TGCGCCAGCAGCTTGTCAGGAAACCCGTCCCCGTACATAGCCTATGGCTACACCTTC. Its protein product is CASSLSGNPSPYIAYGYTF. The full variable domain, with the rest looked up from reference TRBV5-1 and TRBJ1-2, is KAGVTQTPRYLIKTRGQQVTLSCSPISGHRSVSWYQQTPGQGLQFLFEYFSETQRNKGNFPGRFSGRQFSNSRSEMNVSTLELGDSALYLCASSLSGNPSPYIAYGYTFGSGTRLTVV.